Following are 19 T cell receptor beta chains from one sample sequenced in a study of monozygotic twins with inflammatory bowel disease. TCRdb reprocessed the 5' RACE reads and keeps a single row for each CDR3 protein, giving no DNA. The sample has about 440,000 distinct CDR3 sequences; the top ten hold 2% to 3%. Input material: blood. All receptors come from a human donor with ulcerative colitis or Crohn's disease, or a healthy co-twin of an affected twin (not recorded which).

The J gene is TRBJ1-1, the V gene TRBV5-1; with no DNA, the TCRdb D assignment of TRBD1 cannot be verified. The CDR3 totals 14 residues. The germline V gene has CDR1 SGHRS and CDR2 YFSETQ. CDR3: CASSKARQGTEAFF.

The genes are TRBV18 and TRBJ1-1; the TCRdb call, TRBD1, lacks DNA for checking. The CDR3 is 14 residues long. Germline assignment: CDR1 KGHSH and CDR2 LQKENI. The CDR3 protein is CASSPTERGTEAFF.

This rearrangement joins TRBV7-9 to TRBJ2-2. Germline V gene lookup returns CDR1 SEHNR and CDR2 FQNEAQ (reference sequence). The CDR3 covers 12 residues. The CDR3 loop is CASSPEGTELFF. The whole variable domain, remainder taken from reference TRBV7-9 and TRBJ2-2, is DTGVSQNPRHKITKRGQNVTFRCDPISEHNRLYWYRQTLGQGPEFLTYFQNEAQLEKSRLLSDRFSAERPKGSFSTLEIQRTEQGDSAMYLCASSPEGTELFFGEGSRLTVL.

The chain has TRBV18 and TRBJ2-1; TCRdb calls TRBD1, which cannot be checked without DNA. Germline lookup yields CDR1 KGHSH and CDR2 LQKENI. The CDR3 runs to 15 residues. The CDR3 loop reads CASSPVTGGFNEQFF.

V usage is TRBV4-1 and J usage is TRBJ2-2; TCRdb's D gene call, TRBD1, goes unchecked for lack of DNA. The CDR3 totals 17 residues. The V gene's germline CDR1 is MGHRA and CDR2 YSYEKL. The CDR3 sequence is CASSQGRGGGRTGELFF.

The chain's CDR3 is CASSRQGINQPQHF. The chain has TRBV27 and TRBJ1-5; as DNA is missing, the TRBD1 call by TCRdb cannot be tested. CDR3 size: 14 residues. Germline V gene lookup returns CDR1 MNHEY and CDR2 SMNVEV (reference sequence).

The CDR3 is CASSSYPVQPQHF. The chain joins TRBV6-2 or TRBV6-3 to TRBJ1-5. Per germline, CDR1 MNHEY and CDR2 SVGEGT. The CDR3 totals 13 residues.

The chain has TRBV5-1 and TRBJ2-3; there is no DNA to check the TCRdb D call of TRBD2. The CDR3 sequence is 16 residues long. Germline-derived CDR1 and CDR2 are SGHRS and YFSETQ. The CDR3 spells CASSSSSGGETDTQYF. Full variable domain (outside the CDR3, taken from reference TRBV5-1 and TRBJ2-3): KAGVTQTPRYLIKTRGQQVTLSCSPISGHRSVSWYQQTPGQGLQFLFEYFSETQRNKGNFPGRFSGRQFSNSRSEMNVSTLELGDSALYLCASSSSSGGETDTQYFGPGTRLTVL.

The V and J genes are TRBV7-2 and TRBJ2-3; TCRdb's D call of TRBD1 is untestable without DNA. This CDR3 contains 15 residues. Germline V lookup: CDR1 SGHTA, CDR2 FQGNSA. CDR3 sequence reads: CASSLAFDRGDTQYF.

V gene TRBV27 combines with J gene TRBJ1-5; TCRdb selects TRBD1, and the lack of DNA leaves this call unchecked. CDR1 and CDR2 (germline): MNHEY, SMNVEV (reference sequence). CDR3 length: 14 amino acids. The chain's CDR3 is CASSLDRRNQPQHF.

V is TRBV30 and J is TRBJ1-1; TCRdb lists TRBD1, though no DNA is available to test this call. This CDR3 comprises 12 residues. Per germline, CDR1 GTSNPN and CDR2 SVGIG (reference sequence). CDR3 sequence reads: CAWVRENTEAFF.

This sequence joins TRBV5-1 and TRBJ2-5. This CDR3 is built from 13 residues. Germline V CDR1 and CDR2: SGHRS, YFSETQ. This CDR3 is CASSLGPKETQYF.

The CDR3 is CASGGRSYEQYF. This chain connects TRBV28 to TRBJ2-7; lacking DNA, the TRBD1 call made by TCRdb goes unchecked. Looked up from germline, CDR1 is MDHEN and CDR2 is SYDVKM. The CDR3 has 12 amino acids.

The chain combines TRBV6-5 with TRBJ2-5; TCRdb's assignment of TRBD2 cannot be checked, as there is no DNA. Germline CDR1 is MNHEY and CDR2 is SVGAGI. The CDR3 has 15 amino acids. Here the CDR3 reads CASSFAGSEGGTQYF.

This chain joins TRBV7-8 and TRBJ2-1; checking the TCRdb D call of TRBD1 is not possible without DNA. Germline assignment: CDR1 SGHVS and CDR2 FQNEAQ. The CDR3 has 17 residues. CDR3 sequence reads: CASSREPGGRGFNEQFF.

The V gene is TRBV7-6, the J gene TRBJ1-5. In germline, CDR1 is SGHVS, CDR2 FNYEAQ. The CDR3 loop spans 13 amino acids. This CDR3 is CASSLGKNQPQHF.

The V gene is TRBV28, the J gene TRBJ2-2; TCRdb selects TRBD1, and the lack of DNA leaves this call unchecked. The CDR3 contains 15 residues. Germline assignment: CDR1 MDHEN and CDR2 SYDVKM. Here the CDR3 reads CASHSLYRVTGELFF.

V and J are TRBV19 and TRBJ1-1. The CDR3 spans 11 residues. Germline loops: CDR1 LNHDA, CDR2 SQIVND (reference sequence). CDR3 residues: CASSIAAEAFF.

V usage is TRBV19 and J usage is TRBJ2-1; with no DNA, the TCRdb D assignment of TRBD1 cannot be verified. The CDR3 length is 15 residues. Germline V gene sequence: CDR1 LNHDA, CDR2 SQIVND (reference sequence). CDR3: CASTAKGGGVNEQFF.